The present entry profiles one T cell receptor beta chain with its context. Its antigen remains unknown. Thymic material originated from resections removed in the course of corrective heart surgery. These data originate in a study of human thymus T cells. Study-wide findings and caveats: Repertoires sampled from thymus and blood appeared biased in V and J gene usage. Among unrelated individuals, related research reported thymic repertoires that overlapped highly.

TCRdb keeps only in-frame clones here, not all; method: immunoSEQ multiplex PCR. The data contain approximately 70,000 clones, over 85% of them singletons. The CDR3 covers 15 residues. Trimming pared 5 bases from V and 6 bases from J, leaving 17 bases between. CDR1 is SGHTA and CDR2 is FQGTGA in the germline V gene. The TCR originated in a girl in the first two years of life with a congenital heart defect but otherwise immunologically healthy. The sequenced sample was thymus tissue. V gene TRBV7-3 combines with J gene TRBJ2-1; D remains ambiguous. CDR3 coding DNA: TGTGCCAGCAGCCTTCAAACAGCGCGGATCAATGAGCAGTTCTTC. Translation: CASSLQTARINEQFF.